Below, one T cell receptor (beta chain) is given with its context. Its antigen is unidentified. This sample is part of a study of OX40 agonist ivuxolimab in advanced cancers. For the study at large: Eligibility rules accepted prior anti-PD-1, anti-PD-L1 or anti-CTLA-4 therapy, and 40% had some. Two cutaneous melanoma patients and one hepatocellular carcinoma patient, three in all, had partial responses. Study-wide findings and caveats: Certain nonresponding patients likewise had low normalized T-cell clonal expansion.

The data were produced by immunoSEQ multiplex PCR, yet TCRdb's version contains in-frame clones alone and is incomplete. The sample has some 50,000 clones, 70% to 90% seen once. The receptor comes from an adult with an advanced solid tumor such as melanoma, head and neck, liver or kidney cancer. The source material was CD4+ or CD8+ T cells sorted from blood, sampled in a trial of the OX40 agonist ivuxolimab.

CDR3 protein: CASSPGQSSYEQYF. The CDR3 nucleotides are TGTGCCAGCAGCCCCGGACAGAGCTCCTACGAGCAGTACTTC. V and J are TRBV5-6 and TRBJ2-7; TRBD1 might be the D (6 bases). The CDR3 is 14 residues long. The germline gives CDR1 SGHDT, CDR2 YYEEEE. V was cut by 4 bases and J by 0 bases, with 11 bases left in between. The full variable domain, with the rest looked up from reference TRBV5-6 and TRBJ2-7, is DAGVTQSPTHLIKTRGQQVTLRCSPKSGHDTVSWYQQALGQGPQFIFQYYEEEERQRGNFPDRFSGHQFPNYSSELNVNALLLGDSALYLCASSPGQSSYEQYFGPGTRLTVT.